The 28 T cell receptor beta chains listed next were all sequenced from one sample in a study of T cell clusters in autoimmune cytopenias. TRB was amplified by touch-down multiplex PCR, primer pools A and B combined. TCRdb re-called the multiplex PCR reads; one entry per CDR3 protein, DNA not given. The sample holds about 9,500 distinct CDR3 sequences. Each sample's input was roughly 250 ng genomic DNA, 35,000 to 40,000 genome equivalents. The specimen sequenced was peripheral blood. These receptors all stem from a human donor with an autoimmune cytopenia or autoimmune hepatitis (not recorded which).

The CDR3 is CASNSGKRAFF. The chain uses TRBV5-1 and TRBJ1-1. This CDR3 has 11 amino acids. The V gene's germline CDR1 is SGHRS and CDR2 YFSETQ.

The gene calls are TRBV14 and TRBJ2-7; as DNA is missing, the TRBD1 call by TCRdb cannot be tested. The germline V gene has CDR1 SGHDN and CDR2 FVKESK. The CDR3 spans 15 residues. The CDR3 loop reads CASSSGTALSYEQYF.

According to its frequency, this clonotype is medium-sized. The chain employs TRBV5-4 and TRBJ2-1. There are 15 residues in the CDR3. The germline V gene has CDR1 SGHNT and CDR2 YYREEE (reference sequence). CDR3 region: CASSLQGAPNNEQFF. The complete variable domain, with remaining parts taken from reference TRBV5-4 and TRBJ2-1, reads ETGVTQSPTHLIKTRGQQVTLRCSSQSGHNTVSWYQQALGQGPQFIFQYYREEENGRGNFPPRFSGLQFPNYSSELNVNALELDDSALYLCASSLQGAPNNEQFFGPGTRLTVL.

This clonotype is deemed medium-sized by its frequency. The V call is TRBV19, the J call TRBJ1-1; absent DNA, TCRdb's TRBD1 call cannot be checked. The CDR3 length is 14 residues. CDR1 and CDR2 from the germline V gene are LNHDA and SQIVND (reference sequence). The CDR3 sequence is CASGNGGASTEAFF.

The chain is built from TRBV24-1 and TRBJ1-1; TCRdb lists TRBD1, though no DNA is available to test this call. Germline V gene sequence: CDR1 KGHDR, CDR2 SFDVKD. The CDR3 contains 14 residues. The chain's CDR3 is CATSDSGGNTEAFF.

The CDR3 reads CASSSQQGADGYTF. This rearrangement joins TRBV27 to TRBJ1-2; checking the TCRdb D call of TRBD1 is not possible without DNA. Germline CDR1 and CDR2: MNHEY and SMNVEV (reference sequence). The CDR3 length is 14 residues.

The chain couples TRBV20-1 to TRBJ2-1; checking the TCRdb D call of TRBD2 is not possible without DNA. The CDR3 spans 15 residues. Per the germline V gene, CDR1 is DFQATT and CDR2 is SNEGSKA (reference sequence). The CDR3 loop reads CSAPSSGSSYNEQFF.

The CDR3 loop is CASRRSGTGGYEQYF. This chain uses TRBV6-2 or TRBV6-3 with TRBJ2-7; TCRdb's D gene call, TRBD1, goes unchecked for lack of DNA. The CDR3 is made up of 15 amino acids. Germline V lookup: CDR1 MNHEY, CDR2 SVGEGT.

The chain employs TRBV12-3 or TRBV12-4 and TRBJ1-2; TCRdb gives TRBD1 as the D gene, but with no DNA this cannot be confirmed. This CDR3 has 14 residues. The CDR3 loop reads CASWDRDLLYGYTF.

This clonotype is medium-sized (0.01 to 0.1%) by frequency. CDR3 sequence: CSVAPRGDYEQYF. The rearrangement uses TRBV29-1 and TRBJ2-7; absent DNA, TCRdb's TRBD1 call cannot be checked. This CDR3 is 13 amino acids long. CDR1 SQVTM and CDR2 ANQGSEA come from the germline V gene.

The rearrangement joins TRBV27 to TRBJ2-3. This CDR3 spans 14 amino acids. Germline CDR1 MNHEY, CDR2 SMNVEV (reference sequence). CDR3 loop: CASSLSSITDTQYF.

This rearrangement joins TRBV9 to TRBJ2-3; with no DNA, the TCRdb D assignment of TRBD1 cannot be verified. The CDR3 is 15 amino acids. Germline loops: CDR1 SGDLS, CDR2 YYNGEE. Here the CDR3 reads CASSVGAGFGDTQYF.

CDR3 protein: CSARASQGSSYNEQFF. The chain combines TRBV20-1 with TRBJ2-1; TCRdb selects TRBD1, and the lack of DNA leaves this call unchecked. CDR1 DFQATT and CDR2 SNEGSKA come from the germline V gene (reference sequence). CDR3 size: 16 residues.

The chain joins TRBV4-3 to TRBJ1-2; the TRBD1 assignment by TCRdb is unverifiable without DNA. Germline V gives CDR1 LGHNA, CDR2 YSLEER. The CDR3 loop spans 16 amino acids. CDR3 residues: CASSQGARRGTYGYTF.

The rearrangement links TRBV6-1 to TRBJ2-1. There are 15 residues in the CDR3. Looked up from germline, CDR1 is MNHNS and CDR2 is SASEGT. The chain's CDR3 is CASSEGPVSYNEQFF.

The chain carries TRBV20-1 and TRBJ1-2; with no DNA, the TCRdb D assignment of TRBD1 cannot be verified. Germline CDR1 is DFQATT and CDR2 is SNEGSKA (reference sequence). This CDR3 comprises 13 residues. CDR3 protein: CSARSGTGDGYTF.

The CDR3 is CASSKGFSNYGYTF. The chain carries TRBV13 and TRBJ1-2. The CDR3 length is 14 residues. In germline, CDR1 is PRHDT, CDR2 FYEKMQ (reference sequence).

According to its frequency, this clonotype is medium-sized (0.01 to 0.1%). V gene TRBV19 combines with J gene TRBJ2-7. Germline CDR1 reads LNHDA; CDR2 reads SQIVND (reference sequence). CDR3 size: 13 residues. The CDR3 spells CASSAGRAYEQYF.

This sequence joins TRBV19 and TRBJ1-1; TCRdb designates TRBD1, a call that cannot be tested without DNA. The germline gives CDR1 LNHDA, CDR2 SQIVND (reference sequence). This CDR3 is built from 14 residues. Here the CDR3 reads CAICRRVPVAEAFF.

This chain connects TRBV5-1 to TRBJ2-1; the TCRdb D gene call, TRBD2, has no DNA to confirm it. Germline V gene lookup returns CDR1 SGHRS and CDR2 YFSETQ. The CDR3 extends over 14 amino acids. This CDR3 is CASTPGLAGAEQFF. The complete variable domain, with remaining parts taken from reference TRBV5-1 and TRBJ2-1, reads KAGVTQTPRYLIKTRGQQVTLSCSPISGHRSVSWYQQTPGQGLQFLFEYFSETQRNKGNFPGRFSGRQFSNSRSEMNVSTLELGDSALYLCASTPGLAGAEQFFGPGTRLTVL.

Measured by frequency, this clonotype is medium-sized. J is TRBJ1-2 and V is TRBV29-1. Per germline, CDR1 SQVTM and CDR2 ANQGSEA. This CDR3 contains 12 residues. The CDR3 loop is CSVDGGGSGYTF. Full variable domain (outside the CDR3, taken from reference TRBV29-1 and TRBJ1-2): SAVISQKPSRDICQRGTSLTIQCQVDSQVTMMFWYRQQPGQSLTLIATANQGSEATYESGFVIDKFPISRPNLTFSTLTVSNMSPEDSSIYLCSVDGGGSGYTFGSGTRLTVV.

This clonotype shows up as medium-sized by frequency. The chain joins TRBV18 to TRBJ1-2. Germline V gene lookup returns CDR1 KGHSH and CDR2 LQKENI. The CDR3 is made up of 12 amino acids. The CDR3: CASSEDPRGYTF.

This clonotype is deemed medium-sized by its frequency. The chain links TRBV27 to TRBJ2-1; the D call from TCRdb, TRBD2, cannot be confirmed without DNA. The length of the CDR3 is 17 residues. CDR1 MNHEY and CDR2 SMNVEV come from the germline V gene (reference sequence). The chain's CDR3 is CASNPFTAGGTLDEQFF.

The CDR3 loop is CASSEAWGTVAGEQFF. The rearrangement links TRBV6-1 to TRBJ2-1; TCRdb calls TRBD2, which cannot be checked without DNA. Germline CDR1 is MNHNS and CDR2 is SASEGT. The CDR3 extends over 16 amino acids.

This CDR3 is CASSEATSGYSYEQYF. The gene calls are TRBV2 and TRBJ2-7; TCRdb gives TRBD2 as the D gene, but with no DNA this cannot be confirmed. The CDR3 length is 16 residues. Per the germline V gene, CDR1 is SNHLY and CDR2 is FYNNEI.

The V call is TRBV12-3 or TRBV12-4, the J call TRBJ2-1; TCRdb proposes TRBD1, but this gene call is untestable without DNA. The CDR3 is 17 amino acids. CDR3 sequence reads: CASSHTRTGGDYNEQFF.

This clonotype ranks as medium-sized (0.01 to 0.1%) in terms of frequency. J is TRBJ2-3 and V is TRBV27; TCRdb picks TRBD1, but there is no DNA to check that call. The CDR3 covers 13 residues. CDR1 is MNHEY and CDR2 is SMNVEV in the germline V gene (reference sequence). The CDR3 sequence is CASKGISTDTQYF.

The chain is built from TRBV10-3 and TRBJ1-3. CDR3 length: 13 amino acids. The germline V gene encodes CDR1 ENHRY and CDR2 SYGVKD. This CDR3 reads CATTQGTGNTIYF.